One sample yielded the 10 T cell receptor beta chains listed below, sequenced in a study of CD8+ T cells in alopecia areata. Extracted from the samples, RNA was reverse transcribed into cDNA to serve as the sequencing template. TCRdb's copy holds only in-frame clones and misses some; the assay was immunoSEQ multiplex PCR. This table has about 200,000 clones, roughly two fifths appearing once. Treatment described: oral pan-JAK inhibitor, 5-10 mg twice daily. Specimen: CD4+ T cells sorted from blood, collected around week 34, from a patient treated with tofacitinib. The receptors here all came from a human donor with alopecia areata.

The table lists this clone with many counts. The same CDR3 also results from other DNA sequences found in this sample. The J gene is TRBJ2-3, the V gene TRBV7-9, with 7 bases lining up with TRBD2. CDR1 is SEHNR, CDR2 FQNEAQ, per germline (reference sequence). This CDR3 has 14 amino acids. The V segment lost 4 bases and the J segment 1 base; nucleotides outside the gene matches: 2. As DNA, the CDR3 is TGTGCCAGCAGCTCCGGACTAGGCACAGATACGCAGTATTTT. As protein: CASSSGLGTDTQYF.

Worth noting for this clone: The identical CDR3 is also encoded by other nucleotide sequences in the sample. The CDR3 here is CASSLADTQYF. The DNA of the CDR3 is TGCGCCAGCAGCTTAGCAGATACGCAGTATTTT. This chain uses TRBV5-1 with TRBJ2-3, with unresolved D. CDR1 and CDR2 from the germline V gene are SGHRS and YFSETQ. The length of the CDR3 is 11 residues. The V gene lost 2 bases and the J gene lost 4 bases, with 2 bases spanning the gap.

This clone turned up a few times. The rearrangement joins TRBV29-1 to TRBJ2-3, with a weak D call TRBD1 (7 bases). Germline loops: CDR1 SQVTM, CDR2 ANQGSEA. CDR3 size: 13 residues. Trimming took off 6 bases at V and 2 bases at J, with 12 bases between the two ends. The CDR3 DNA follows: TGCAGCGTCCAGGGGGGCCCCACAGATACGCAGTATTTT. Its translation is CSVQGGPTDTQYF.

This clone was observed a few times. This chain links TRBV15 with TRBJ1-4; a weak D match, TRBD1 (6 bases). From germline, CDR1 is LNHNV and CDR2 YYDKDF (reference sequence). V was cut by 5 bases and J by 3 bases, with 16 bases left in between. The CDR3 has 16 residues. DNA of the CDR3: TGTGCCACCAGCGCCGAACGGGGGCGATCTAATGAAAAACTGTTTTTT. Translated, it gives CATSAERGRSNEKLFF.

This clone was seen more than once but under ten times. The gene calls are TRBV30 and TRBJ1-5; D call uncertain. CDR3 size: 13 residues. With 3 bases removed from V and 3 bases from J, the gap between germline ends came to 9 bases. The germline V gene encodes CDR1 GTSNPN and CDR2 SVGIG (reference sequence). The CDR3 DNA reads as TGTGCCTGGAGCCCGACGGTCAATCAGCCCCAGCATTTT. Protein: CAWSPTVNQPQHF.

The genes are TRBV5-1 and TRBJ1-1; tentatively, D is TRBD1 (6 bases). The CDR3 runs to 12 residues. Trimming took off 4 bases at V and 5 bases at J, with 9 bases between the two ends. CDR1 and CDR2 (germline): SGHRS, YFSETQ. In DNA form, the CDR3 reads TGCGCCAGCAGCACAGGGCGGACTGAAGCTTTCTTT. The encoded protein is CASSTGRTEAFF.

The rearrangement links TRBV7-2 to TRBJ2-2; D possibly matches TRBD1 or TRBD2 (6 bases each). Germline V gives CDR1 SGHTA, CDR2 FQGNSA. The V end lost 5 bases, the J end lost 4 bases, and 14 bases lay between the germline ends. This CDR3 comprises 15 residues. The CDR3 spells CASSREGGGTGELFF. The CDR3 DNA sequence: TGTGCCAGCAGCCGAGAGGGGGGCGGCACCGGGGAGCTGTTTTTT. The full variable domain, rest sourced from reference TRBV7-2 and TRBJ2-2, is GAGVSQSPSNKVTEKGKDVELRCDPISGHTALYWYRQSLGQGLEFLIYFQGNSAPDKSGLPSDRFSAERTGGSVSTLTIQRTQQEDSAVYLCASSREGGGTGELFFGEGSRLTVL.

This clone appeared a few times. CDR3 in DNA: TGTGCCAGCAGCTTAAGCCGTGAGCGGGGGGCTAGCACAGATACGCAGTATTTT. Protein: CASSLSRERGASTDTQYF. The chain uses TRBV7-3 and TRBJ2-3; 9 bases match TRBD2. This CDR3 is 18 amino acids long. In germline, CDR1 is SGHTA, CDR2 FQGTGA. With 1 base clipped from V and 0 bases from J, the junction kept 8 bases outside the gene matches.

The chain recombines TRBV6-5 with TRBJ1-3; D possibly corresponds to TRBD1 (5 bases). Trimming stripped 4 bases from V and 4 bases from J, with 8 bases between. Per germline, CDR1 MNHEY and CDR2 SVGAGI. CDR3 length: 13 amino acids. CDR3 sequence: CASSLGVGNTIYF. The CDR3 DNA reads as TGTGCCAGCAGTTTGGGGGTAGGAAACACCATATATTTT.

The chain links TRBV6-5 to TRBJ2-4; D not resolved. The CDR3 consists of 16 residues. V gave up 0 bases and J gave up 0 bases, with 9 bases separating them. The germline V gene has CDR1 MNHEY and CDR2 SVGAGI. CDR3 bases: TGTGCCAGCAGTTACTCCCCGACGGCAGCCAAAAACATTCAGTACTTC. Its protein is CASSYSPTAAKNIQYF.